These T cell receptor beta chains were read from a single sample in a study of cytotoxic CD8 clonotypes in ibrutinib-treated CLL. Sequencing was performed with immunoSEQ multiplex PCR; in TCRdb, only in-frame clones are kept and a portion is missing. The data show 150,000 or so clones, 70% to 80% seen once. The sample was PBMCs, taken after 24 months of ibrutinib treatment. The receptors originated from a human donor with chronic lymphocytic leukemia. CDR3s include the opening cysteine and the closing phenylalanine or tryptophan. The D gene is left open where the match is weak. Clone sizes are given selectively: once, few, many, or a class where the clone is expanded.

abundance: -; j_gene: TRBJ1-1; v_gene: TRBV21-1; d_gene: -; CDR3aa: CASSKGTMNTEAFF; CDR3nt: TGTGCCAGCAGCAAGGGGACCATGAACACTGAAGCTTTCTTT
abundance: few; j_gene: TRBJ1-2; v_gene: TRBV6-6; d_gene: -; CDR3aa: CASSHGQGRGYTF; CDR3nt: TGTGCCAGCAGCCACGGGCAGGGGAGGGGCTACACCTTC
abundance: few; j_gene: TRBJ2-3; v_gene: TRBV9; d_gene: -; CDR3aa: CASSVADTQYF; CDR3nt: TGTGCCAGCAGCGTAGCAGATACGCAGTATTTT
abundance: -; j_gene: TRBJ2-2; v_gene: TRBV5-1; d_gene: TRBD1; CDR3aa: CASSLGPTGANTGELFF; CDR3nt: TGCGCCAGCAGCTTGGGGCCGACAGGGGCGAACACCGGGGAGCTGTTTTTT
abundance: -; j_gene: TRBJ2-7; v_gene: TRBV5-6; d_gene: -; CDR3aa: CASSLVWGYEQYF; CDR3nt: TGTGCCAGCAGCTTGGTGTGGGGTTACGAGCAGTACTTC
abundance: -; j_gene: TRBJ2-5; v_gene: TRBV5-1; d_gene: TRBD1; CDR3aa: CASSPDRGRSETQYF; CDR3nt: TGCGCCAGCAGCCCGGACAGGGGGCGGTCAGAGACCCAGTACTTC
abundance: few; j_gene: TRBJ2-1; v_gene: TRBV7-2; d_gene: -; CDR3aa: CASSFNRDNEQFF; CDR3nt: TGTGCCAGCAGCTTTAACAGGGACAATGAGCAGTTCTTC
abundance: -; j_gene: TRBJ2-7; v_gene: TRBV19; d_gene: -; CDR3aa: CASSRDGAYEQYF; CDR3nt: TGTGCCAGTAGTAGGGACGGAGCCTACGAGCAGTACTTC
abundance: -; j_gene: TRBJ1-2; v_gene: TRBV5-6; d_gene: -; CDR3aa: CASSFGSMNYGYTF; CDR3nt: TGTGCCAGCAGCTTTGGCAGCATGAACTATGGCTACACCTTC
abundance: -; j_gene: TRBJ2-7; v_gene: TRBV7-9; d_gene: -; CDR3aa: CASSLGGQPSYEQYF; CDR3nt: TGTGCCAGCAGCTTAGGGGGCCAGCCTTCCTACGAGCAGTACTTC
abundance: -; j_gene: TRBJ2-3; v_gene: TRBV9; d_gene: -; CDR3aa: CASSATTGPGDTQYF; CDR3nt: TGTGCCAGCAGCGCGACCACAGGGCCGGGAGATACGCAGTATTTT
abundance: few; j_gene: TRBJ1-3; v_gene: TRBV6-5; d_gene: -; CDR3aa: CASGDSGNTIYF; CDR3nt: TGTGCCAGCGGGGACTCTGGAAACACCATATATTTT
abundance: once; j_gene: TRBJ1-4; v_gene: TRBV27; d_gene: -; CDR3aa: CAPIHRQDGVKLFF; CDR3nt: TGTGCCCCTATCCACCGACAGGACGGGGTAAAACTGTTTTTT
abundance: -; j_gene: TRBJ1-1; v_gene: TRBV7-9; d_gene: -; CDR3aa: CASSSLDRITEAFF; CDR3nt: TGTGCCAGCAGCTCACTAGACAGAATCACTGAAGCTTTCTTT
abundance: few; j_gene: TRBJ1-5; v_gene: TRBV30; d_gene: -; CDR3aa: CAWSLGGYSNQPQHF; CDR3nt: TGTGCCTGGAGTTTGGGCGGGTATAGCAATCAGCCCCAGCATTTT
abundance: -; j_gene: TRBJ1-4; v_gene: TRBV9; d_gene: TRBD1; CDR3aa: CASHPGQGLNEKLFF; CDR3nt: TGTGCCAGCCACCCGGGACAGGGACTCAATGAAAAACTGTTTTTT
abundance: -; j_gene: TRBJ2-5; v_gene: TRBV7-3; d_gene: TRBD1; CDR3aa: CASSPRAGGTQYF; CDR3nt: TGTGCCAGCAGCCCTCGCGCAGGGGGGACCCAGTACTTC
abundance: -; j_gene: TRBJ2-7; v_gene: TRBV7-6; d_gene: -; CDR3aa: CASSLSQGSYEQYF; CDR3nt: TGTGCCAGCAGCTTAAGTCAGGGGTCCTACGAGCAGTACTTC
abundance: -; j_gene: TRBJ1-3; v_gene: TRBV30; d_gene: -; CDR3aa: CAWSVRAAHPPATIYF; CDR3nt: TGTGCCTGGAGTGTGAGGGCAGCGCATCCCCCGGCCACCATATATTTT
abundance: few; j_gene: TRBJ1-1; v_gene: TRBV30; d_gene: -; CDR3aa: CAWTQGPEAFF; CDR3nt: TGTGCCTGGACACAGGGCCCTGAAGCTTTCTTT
abundance: -; j_gene: TRBJ1-5; v_gene: TRBV28; d_gene: -; CDR3aa: CASSAGVGDQPQHF; CDR3nt: TGTGCCAGCAGCGCAGGGGTGGGGGATCAGCCCCAGCATTTT
abundance: once; j_gene: TRBJ2-7; v_gene: TRBV5-1; d_gene: -; CDR3aa: CASSLGGGVEQYF; CDR3nt: TGCGCCAGCAGCTTGGGCGGAGGGGTCGAGCAGTACTTC
abundance: -; j_gene: TRBJ1-5; v_gene: TRBV10-3; d_gene: -; CDR3aa: CAISRGGNRPQHF; CDR3nt: TGTGCCATCAGTAGGGGGGGAAATCGACCCCAGCATTTT
abundance: -; j_gene: TRBJ1-3; v_gene: TRBV28; d_gene: -; CDR3aa: CATNRANTGNTIYF; CDR3nt: TGTGCCACGAACAGGGCGAATACCGGAAACACCATATATTTT
abundance: -; j_gene: TRBJ2-7; v_gene: TRBV7-2; d_gene: -; CDR3aa: CASSPARRSEQYF; CDR3nt: TGTGCCAGCAGCCCTGCGCGTCGGAGCGAGCAGTACTTC
abundance: -; j_gene: TRBJ2-6; v_gene: TRBV7-3; d_gene: -; CDR3aa: CASSSAGANVLTF; CDR3nt: TGTGCCAGCAGCTCTGCTGGGGCCAACGTCCTGACTTTC
abundance: -; j_gene: TRBJ2-4; v_gene: TRBV4-1; d_gene: -; CDR3aa: CASSHHLGGPIAKNIQYF; CDR3nt: TGCGCCAGCAGCCACCACCTGGGGGGGCCAATAGCCAAAAACATTCAGTACTTC
abundance: -; j_gene: TRBJ1-5; v_gene: TRBV5-1; d_gene: -; CDR3aa: CARTGTQHF; CDR3nt: TGCGCCAGGACAGGTACCCAGCATTTT
abundance: -; j_gene: TRBJ2-5; v_gene: TRBV28; d_gene: -; CDR3aa: CASAGWARSGETQYF; CDR3nt: TGTGCCAGCGCCGGTTGGGCCCGTAGCGGAGAGACCCAGTACTTC
abundance: -; j_gene: TRBJ2-3; v_gene: TRBV7-2; d_gene: TRBD2; CDR3aa: CASSPQASGNTDTQYF; CDR3nt: TGTGCCAGCAGCCCCCAGGCTAGCGGGAATACAGATACGCAGTATTTT
abundance: -; j_gene: TRBJ1-1; v_gene: TRBV28; d_gene: -; CDR3aa: CASSLATNTEAFF; CDR3nt: TGTGCCAGCAGTTTGGCTACGAACACTGAAGCTTTCTTT
abundance: -; j_gene: TRBJ1-3; v_gene: TRBV5-1; d_gene: -; CDR3aa: CASSLGPTGPGNTIYF; CDR3nt: TGCGCCAGCAGCTTGGGTCCTACGGGGCCTGGAAACACCATATATTTT
abundance: -; j_gene: TRBJ1-3; v_gene: TRBV7-2; d_gene: TRBD1; CDR3aa: CASSLSGGGNTIYF; CDR3nt: TGTGCCAGCAGCTTATCAGGGGGTGGAAACACCATATATTTT
abundance: -; j_gene: TRBJ2-7; v_gene: TRBV5-1; d_gene: -; CDR3aa: CASRWGQTYEQYF; CDR3nt: TGCGCCAGCAGGTGGGGGCAAACCTACGAGCAGTACTTC
abundance: -; j_gene: TRBJ1-2; v_gene: TRBV28; d_gene: -; CDR3aa: CASSFSGARYTF; CDR3nt: TGTGCCAGCAGTTTTTCAGGGGCACGCTACACCTTC